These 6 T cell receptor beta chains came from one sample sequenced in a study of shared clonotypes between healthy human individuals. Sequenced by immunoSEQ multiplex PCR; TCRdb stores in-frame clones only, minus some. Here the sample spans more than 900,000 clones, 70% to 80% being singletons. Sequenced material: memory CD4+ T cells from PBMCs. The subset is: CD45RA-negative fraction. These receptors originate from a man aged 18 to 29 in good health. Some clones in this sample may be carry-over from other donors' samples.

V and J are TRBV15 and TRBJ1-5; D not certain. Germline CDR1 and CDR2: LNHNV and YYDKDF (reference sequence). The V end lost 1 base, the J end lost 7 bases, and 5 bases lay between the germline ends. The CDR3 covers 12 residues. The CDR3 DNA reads TGTGCCACCAGCAGAGTAGACCAGCCCCAGCATTTT. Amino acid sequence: CATSRVDQPQHF.

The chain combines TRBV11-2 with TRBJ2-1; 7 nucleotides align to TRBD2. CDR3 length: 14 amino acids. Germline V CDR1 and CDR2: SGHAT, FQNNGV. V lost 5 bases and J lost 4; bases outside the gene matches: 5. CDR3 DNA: TGTGCCAGCAGCCAGTCTAGCGGTTACAATGAGCAGTTCTTC. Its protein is CASSQSSGYNEQFF.

CDR3 sequence (DNA): TGTGCCAGCTCACCAATGGGCAGTGCGGACTACGAGCAGTACTTC. The encoded protein is CASSPMGSADYEQYF. V usage is TRBV18 and J usage is TRBJ2-7; D unclear. The V gene's germline CDR1 is KGHSH and CDR2 LQKENI. This CDR3 has 15 residues. V lost 2 bases and J lost 3, with 14 bases in between.

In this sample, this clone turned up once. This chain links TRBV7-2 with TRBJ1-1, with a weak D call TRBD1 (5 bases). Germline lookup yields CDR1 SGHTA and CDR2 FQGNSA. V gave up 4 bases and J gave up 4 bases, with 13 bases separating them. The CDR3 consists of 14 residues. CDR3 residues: CASSSGRGSTEAFF. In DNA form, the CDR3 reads TGTGCCAGCAGCTCCGGTCGGGGCAGCACTGAAGCTTTCTTT.

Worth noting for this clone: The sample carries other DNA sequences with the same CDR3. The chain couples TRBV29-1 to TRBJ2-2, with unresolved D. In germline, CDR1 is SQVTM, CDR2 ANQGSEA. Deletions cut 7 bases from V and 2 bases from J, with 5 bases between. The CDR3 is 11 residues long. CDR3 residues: CSGGNTGELFF. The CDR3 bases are TGCAGCGGGGGAAACACCGGGGAGCTGTTTTTT.

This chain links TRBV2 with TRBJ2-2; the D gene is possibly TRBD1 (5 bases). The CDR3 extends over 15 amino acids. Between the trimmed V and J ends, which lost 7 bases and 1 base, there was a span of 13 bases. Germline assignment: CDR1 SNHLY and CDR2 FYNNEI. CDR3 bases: TGTGCCAGCAATCCCCAGGGCGGGAACACCGGGGAGCTGTTTTTT. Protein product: CASNPQGGNTGELFF. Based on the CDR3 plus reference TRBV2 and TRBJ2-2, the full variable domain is EPEVTQTPSHQVTQMGQEVILRCVPISNHLYFYWYRQILGQKVEFLVSFYNNEISEKSEIFDDQFSVERPDGSNFTLKIRSTKLEDSAMYFCASNPQGGNTGELFFGEGSRLTVL.